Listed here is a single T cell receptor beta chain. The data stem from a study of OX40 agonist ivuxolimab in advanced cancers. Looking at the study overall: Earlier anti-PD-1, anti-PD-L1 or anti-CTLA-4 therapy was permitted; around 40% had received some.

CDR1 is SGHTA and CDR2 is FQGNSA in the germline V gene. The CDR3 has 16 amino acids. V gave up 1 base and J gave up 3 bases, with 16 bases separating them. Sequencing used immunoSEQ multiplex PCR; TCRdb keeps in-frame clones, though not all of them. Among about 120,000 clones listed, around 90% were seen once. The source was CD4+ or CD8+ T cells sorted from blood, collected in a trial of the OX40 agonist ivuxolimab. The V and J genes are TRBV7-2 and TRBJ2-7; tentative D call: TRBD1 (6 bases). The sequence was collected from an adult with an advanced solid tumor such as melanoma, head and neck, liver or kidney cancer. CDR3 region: CASSLDHRAGVYEQYF. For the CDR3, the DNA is TGTGCCAGCAGCTTAGACCACAGGGCCGGGGTCTACGAGCAGTACTTC. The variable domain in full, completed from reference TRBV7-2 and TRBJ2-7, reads GAGVSQSPSNKVTEKGKDVELRCDPISGHTALYWYRQSLGQGLEFLIYFQGNSAPDKSGLPSDRFSAERTGGSVSTLTIQRTQQEDSAVYLCASSLDHRAGVYEQYFGPGTRLTVT.